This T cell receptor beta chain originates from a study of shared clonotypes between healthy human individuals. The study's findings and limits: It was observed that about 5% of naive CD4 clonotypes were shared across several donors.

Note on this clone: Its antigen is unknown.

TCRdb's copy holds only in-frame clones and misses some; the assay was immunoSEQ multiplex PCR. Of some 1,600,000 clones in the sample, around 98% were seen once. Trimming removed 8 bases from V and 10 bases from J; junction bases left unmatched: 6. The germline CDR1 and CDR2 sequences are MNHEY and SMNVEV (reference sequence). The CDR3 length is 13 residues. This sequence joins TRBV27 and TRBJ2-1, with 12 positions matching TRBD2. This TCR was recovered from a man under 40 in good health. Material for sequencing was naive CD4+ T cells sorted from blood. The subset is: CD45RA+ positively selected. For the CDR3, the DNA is TGTGCCAGCCGACTAGCGGGAGTGCCGGAGCAGTTCTTC. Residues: CASRLAGVPEQFF.